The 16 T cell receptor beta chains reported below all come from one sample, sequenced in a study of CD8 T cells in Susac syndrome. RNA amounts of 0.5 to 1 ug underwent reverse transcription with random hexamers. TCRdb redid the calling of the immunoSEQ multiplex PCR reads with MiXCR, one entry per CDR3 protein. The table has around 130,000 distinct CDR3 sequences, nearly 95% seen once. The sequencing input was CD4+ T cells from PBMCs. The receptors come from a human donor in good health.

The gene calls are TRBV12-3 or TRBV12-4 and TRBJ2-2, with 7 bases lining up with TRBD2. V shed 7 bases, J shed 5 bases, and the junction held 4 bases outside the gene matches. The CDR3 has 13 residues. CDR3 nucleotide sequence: TGTGCCAGCAATGCGCGGGAGACCGGGGAGCTGTTTTTT. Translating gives CASNARETGELFF.

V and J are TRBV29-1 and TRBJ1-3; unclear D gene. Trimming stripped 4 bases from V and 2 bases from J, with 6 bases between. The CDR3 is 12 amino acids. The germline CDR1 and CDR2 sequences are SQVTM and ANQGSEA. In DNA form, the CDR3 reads TGCAGCGTTGGAGTAGCTGGAAACACCATATATTTT. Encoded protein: CSVGVAGNTIYF.

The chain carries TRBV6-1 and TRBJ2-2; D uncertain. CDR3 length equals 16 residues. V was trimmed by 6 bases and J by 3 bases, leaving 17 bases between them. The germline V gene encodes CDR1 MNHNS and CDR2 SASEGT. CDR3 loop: CASRSQGRIDTGELFF. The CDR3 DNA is TGTGCCAGCAGATCCCAAGGGCGCATCGACACCGGGGAGCTGTTTTTT.

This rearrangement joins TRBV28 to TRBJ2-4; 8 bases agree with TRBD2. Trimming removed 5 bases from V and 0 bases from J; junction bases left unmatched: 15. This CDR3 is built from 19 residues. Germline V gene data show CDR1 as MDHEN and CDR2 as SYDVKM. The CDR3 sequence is CASSPRVLAGDVAKNIQYF. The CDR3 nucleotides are TGTGCCAGCAGTCCCCGGGTCCTAGCGGGCGACGTAGCCAAAAACATTCAGTACTTC.

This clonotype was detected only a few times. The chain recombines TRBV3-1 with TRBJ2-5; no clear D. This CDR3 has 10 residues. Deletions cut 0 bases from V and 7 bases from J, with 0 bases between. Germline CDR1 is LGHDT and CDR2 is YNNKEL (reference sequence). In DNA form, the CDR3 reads TGTGCCAGCAGCCAAGAGACCCAGTACTTC. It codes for CASSQETQYF.

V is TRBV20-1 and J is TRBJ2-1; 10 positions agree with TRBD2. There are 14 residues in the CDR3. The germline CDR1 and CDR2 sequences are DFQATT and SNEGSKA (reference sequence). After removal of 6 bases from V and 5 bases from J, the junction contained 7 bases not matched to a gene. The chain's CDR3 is CSAKSGRVNNEQFF. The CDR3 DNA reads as TGCAGTGCAAAAAGCGGGAGGGTGAACAATGAGCAGTTCTTC.

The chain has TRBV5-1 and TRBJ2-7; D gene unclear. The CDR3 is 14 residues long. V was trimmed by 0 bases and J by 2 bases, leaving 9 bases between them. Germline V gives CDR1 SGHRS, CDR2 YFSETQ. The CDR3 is CASSLVNRPYEQYF. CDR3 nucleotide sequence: TGCGCCAGCAGCTTGGTAAACCGTCCCTACGAGCAGTACTTC.

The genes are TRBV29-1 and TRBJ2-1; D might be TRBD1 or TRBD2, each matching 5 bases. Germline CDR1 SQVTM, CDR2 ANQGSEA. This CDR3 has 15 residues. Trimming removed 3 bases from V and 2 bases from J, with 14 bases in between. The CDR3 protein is CSVEGGGETYNEQFF. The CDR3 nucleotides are TGCAGCGTTGAGGGTGGGGGTGAGACCTACAATGAGCAGTTCTTC.

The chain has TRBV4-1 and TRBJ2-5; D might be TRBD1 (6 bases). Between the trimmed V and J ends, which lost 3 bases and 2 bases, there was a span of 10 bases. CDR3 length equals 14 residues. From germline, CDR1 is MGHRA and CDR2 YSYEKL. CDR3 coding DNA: TGCGCCAGCAGCCAGGCGACAGGACAAGAGACCCAGTACTTC. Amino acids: CASSQATGQETQYF.

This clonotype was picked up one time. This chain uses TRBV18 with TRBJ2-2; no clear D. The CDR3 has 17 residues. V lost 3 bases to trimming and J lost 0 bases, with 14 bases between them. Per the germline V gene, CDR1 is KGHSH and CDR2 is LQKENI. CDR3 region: CASSPHPPGPNTGELFF. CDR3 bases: TGTGCCAGCTCACCCCACCCACCAGGACCGAACACCGGGGAGCTGTTTTTT.

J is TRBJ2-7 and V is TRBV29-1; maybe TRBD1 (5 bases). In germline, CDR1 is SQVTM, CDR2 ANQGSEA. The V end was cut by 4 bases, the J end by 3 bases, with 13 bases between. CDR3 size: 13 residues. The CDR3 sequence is CSVAQQANYEQYF. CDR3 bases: TGCAGCGTTGCTCAACAGGCAAACTACGAGCAGTACTTC.

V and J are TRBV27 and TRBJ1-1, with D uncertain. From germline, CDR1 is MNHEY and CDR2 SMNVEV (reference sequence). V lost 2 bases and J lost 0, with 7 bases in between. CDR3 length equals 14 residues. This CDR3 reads CASSLRSMNTEAFF. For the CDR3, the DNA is TGTGCCAGCAGTTTAAGAAGTATGAACACTGAAGCTTTCTTT.

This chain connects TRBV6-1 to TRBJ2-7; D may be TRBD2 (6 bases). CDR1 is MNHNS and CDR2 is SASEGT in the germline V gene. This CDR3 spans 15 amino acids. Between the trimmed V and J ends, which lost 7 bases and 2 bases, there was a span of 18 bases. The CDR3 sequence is CASTEVLWGAYEQYF. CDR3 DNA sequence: TGTGCCAGCACCGAGGTCCTTTGGGGGGCCTACGAGCAGTACTTC.

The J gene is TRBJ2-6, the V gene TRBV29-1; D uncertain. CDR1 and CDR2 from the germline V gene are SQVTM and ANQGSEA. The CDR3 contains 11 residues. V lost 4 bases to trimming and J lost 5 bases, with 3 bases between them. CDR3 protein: CSVGRANVLTF. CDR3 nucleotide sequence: TGCAGCGTTGGGAGGGCCAACGTCCTGACTTTC.

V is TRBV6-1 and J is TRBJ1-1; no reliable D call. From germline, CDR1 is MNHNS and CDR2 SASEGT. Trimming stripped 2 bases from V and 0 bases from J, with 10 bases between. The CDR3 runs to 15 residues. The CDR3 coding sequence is TGTGCCAGCAGTGAATCGGCCGGAGTGAACACTGAAGCTTTCTTT. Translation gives CASSESAGVNTEAFF.

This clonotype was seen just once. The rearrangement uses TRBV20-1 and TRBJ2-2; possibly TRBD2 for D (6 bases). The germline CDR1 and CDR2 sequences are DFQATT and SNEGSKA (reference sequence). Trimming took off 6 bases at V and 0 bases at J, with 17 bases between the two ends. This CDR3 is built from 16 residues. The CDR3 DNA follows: TGCAGTGCCCCCAGGCGGGGACTGCCGAACACCGGGGAGCTGTTTTTT. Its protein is CSAPRRGLPNTGELFF.